This T cell receptor (beta chain) was documented in a study of blood T cell repertoires in COVID-19. In the study overall: Acute-phase and convalescent COVID-19 samples originated in the United States, Italy and Spain. From T cells, B-cell-depleted T cells, or PBMCs came the material, which was cDNA or gDNA.

The germline V gene has CDR1 SNHLY and CDR2 FYNNEI. The CDR3 is 15 amino acids. The V end lost 6 bases, the J end lost 2 bases, and 11 bases lay between the germline ends. Original analysis: Reference gene primer amplification gave estimated nucleated cell counts. The method was immunoSEQ multiplex PCR; TCRdb's version includes in-frame clones alone and lacks a portion of them. V and J calls and clone size follow that table, whereas D and trimming were derived from the DNA. The table records 130,000 or so clones, about four fifths of them present only once. Sequencing used peripheral blood. The J gene is TRBJ1-6, the V gene TRBV2, with D maybe TRBD1 (6 bases). The receptor was isolated from a woman in her seventies with acute or convalescent COVID-19. CDR3 region: CASREDRTYNSPLHF. DNA of the CDR3: TGTGCCAGCAGGGAGGACAGAACCTATAATTCACCCCTCCACTTT.